One sample yielded the 26 T cell receptor beta chains listed below, sequenced in a study of control samples from healthy donors and cancer patients. Some clones are missing from TCRdb's copy, which holds only in-frame ones; the method was immunoSEQ multiplex PCR. The table has roughly 370,000 clones, 90% seen once. The sample consisted of PBMCs. Receptors originate from a man aged 40-49 years with head and neck cancer.

CDR3 residues: CASSFRRIGSTDTQYF. DNA for the CDR3: TGTGCCAGCAGCTTCCGTCGTATCGGGAGCACAGATACGCAGTATTTT. The J gene is TRBJ2-3, the V gene TRBV11-2; D is uncertain. V was cut by 3 bases and J by 0 bases, with 13 bases left in between. The CDR3 length is 16 residues. Germline assignment: CDR1 SGHAT and CDR2 FQNNGV.

This chain uses TRBV5-4 with TRBJ2-2; 7 bases match TRBD2. The germline gives CDR1 SGHNT, CDR2 YYREEE (reference sequence). With V trimmed by 4 bases and J by 7 bases, 13 bases remained unmatched. The CDR3 spans 16 residues. In nucleotides, the CDR3 is TGTGCCAGCAGCCCCGTCTTAGCGGGCGGGATCGGGGAGCTGTTTTTT. Its translation is CASSPVLAGGIGELFF.

This clone was found a few times. V is TRBV6-1 and J is TRBJ2-2; TRBD2 matches at 7 bases. V trimming: 2 bases; J trimming: 4 bases; junction bases outside the gene matches: 7. The CDR3 runs to 16 residues. CDR1 and CDR2 (germline): MNHNS, SASEGT. CDR3 sequence (DNA): TGTGCCAGCAGTGAAACGCGGGGGATGGGCACCGGGGAGCTGTTTTTT. Translating gives CASSETRGMGTGELFF.

The chain links TRBV27 to TRBJ1-2, with D possibly being TRBD1 (5 bases). This CDR3 is built from 13 residues. V lost 2 bases, J lost 4 bases, and 8 bases lay in between. The germline CDR1 and CDR2 sequences are MNHEY and SMNVEV (reference sequence). The CDR3: CASSLKRGYGYTF. CDR3 DNA sequence: TGTGCCAGCAGTTTAAAGAGGGGCTATGGCTACACCTTC.

The count of this clone is one. The V gene is TRBV27, the J gene TRBJ1-6, with 7 bases lining up with TRBD1. Trimming removed 10 bases from V and 6 bases from J; junction bases left unmatched: 12. This CDR3 region has 15 residues. CDR1 and CDR2 (germline): MNHEY, SMNVEV (reference sequence). CDR3 nucleotide sequence: TGTGCCACCTTATCCGGGACAGAGCCTAATTCACCCCTCCACTTT. Its translation is CATLSGTEPNSPLHF.

This clone was seen a single time. The chain couples TRBV19 to TRBJ2-1; D uncertain. CDR3 length: 13 amino acids. Germline values: CDR1 LNHDA, CDR2 SQIVND (reference sequence). With 7 bases removed from V and 4 bases from J, the gap between germline ends came to 11 bases. CDR3 in DNA: TGTGCCAGTAAACCACCCAAATACAATGAGCAGTTCTTC. It specifies CASKPPKYNEQFF.

CDR3 residues: CASSSPPGTGGYEQYF. CDR3 coding DNA: TGTGCCAGCAGCTCCCCACCCGGGACAGGGGGGTACGAGCAGTACTTC. The V and J genes are TRBV13 and TRBJ2-7, with 11 bases aligning to TRBD1. Germline CDR1 PRHDT, CDR2 FYEKMQ (reference sequence). This CDR3 comprises 16 residues. The V and J ends lost 4 bases and 4 bases, in that order; junction bases with no gene match: 9.

The rearrangement uses TRBV28 and TRBJ2-1, with D perhaps matching TRBD1 or TRBD2 (5 bases each). Germline-derived CDR1 and CDR2 are MDHEN and SYDVKM. V dropped 4 bases and J dropped 6 bases, with 19 bases sitting between them. The CDR3 is 16 amino acids. CDR3 bases: TGTGCCAGCAGTTCCTTCGGGGCACCTGGCTTCAATGAGCAGTTCTTC. Amino acids: CASSSFGAPGFNEQFF.

The rearrangement joins TRBV4-2 to TRBJ2-3, with D perhaps TRBD2 (5 bases). The CDR3 is made up of 15 amino acids. V lost 0 bases, J lost 1 base, and 8 bases lay in between. Germline loops: CDR1 LGHNA, CDR2 YNFKEQ. Here the CDR3 reads CASSQDHGGTDTQYF. The CDR3 coding sequence is TGTGCCAGCAGCCAAGATCACGGGGGCACAGATACGCAGTATTTT.

The rearrangement uses TRBV30 and TRBJ1-4, with D perhaps TRBD1 (6 bases). V shed 4 bases and J shed 6 bases, with 9 bases lying between them. CDR1 is GTSNPN and CDR2 is SVGIG in the germline V gene (reference sequence). The CDR3 is 12 amino acids. The CDR3: CAWNRVDEKLFF. DNA of the CDR3: TGTGCCTGGAACAGGGTTGATGAAAAACTGTTTTTT.

This chain joins TRBV7-6 and TRBJ2-2; D possibly corresponds to TRBD1 (5 bases). V lost 5 bases and J 0 bases, leaving 7 bases between the germline ends. In germline, CDR1 is SGHVS, CDR2 FNYEAQ. This CDR3 region has 14 residues. CDR3 sequence reads: CASSETANTGELFF. The CDR3, as DNA: TGTGCCAGCAGCGAGACAGCGAACACCGGGGAGCTGTTTTTT.

The chain combines TRBV3-1 (or the pseudogene TRBV3-2) with TRBJ1-6; D not resolved. The ends were cut back, 0 bases at V and 0 bases at J, with 21 bases in the middle. From germline, CDR1 is LGHDT and CDR2 YNNKEL (reference sequence). CDR3 length: 21 residues. The CDR3 protein is CASSQDLVVQMEGSYNSPLHF. CDR3 DNA: TGTGCCAGCAGCCAAGATCTAGTGGTACAGATGGAAGGCTCCTATAATTCACCCCTCCACTTT.

CDR3 in amino acids: CASSLLAGPYEQYF. The CDR3 region has the DNA TGTGCCAGCAGCTTACTAGCGGGACCGTACGAGCAGTACTTC. This chain joins TRBV7-3 and TRBJ2-7, with 9 bases lining up with TRBD2. This CDR3 is built from 14 residues. Germline lookup yields CDR1 SGHTA and CDR2 FQGTGA. Unmatched junction bases numbered 3, after V lost 2 bases and J lost 4 bases.

The V gene is TRBV5-1, the J gene TRBJ2-3; 7 bases are shared with TRBD2. This CDR3 has 15 amino acids. Unmatched junction bases numbered 14, after V lost 10 bases and J lost 3 bases. Germline V gene data show CDR1 as SGHRS and CDR2 as YFSETQ. CDR3 coding DNA: TGCGCCGGTTCCTCCTGGGGAGGGTTAACAGATACGCAGTATTTT. Translating gives CAGSSWGGLTDTQYF.

The CDR3 region has the DNA TGTGCCATCTCCCCTGGAGGGAGCTCCTACAATGAGCAGTTCTTC. It codes for CAISPGGSSYNEQFF. The chain carries TRBV10-3 and TRBJ2-1; weak D call: TRBD2 (6 bases). Looked up from germline, CDR1 is ENHRY and CDR2 is SYGVKD. Trimming cost V 8 bases and J 0 bases, with 14 bases left between them. CDR3 size: 15 residues.

This clone has only a few counts. V is TRBV12-3 or TRBV12-4 and J is TRBJ1-1; D is undetermined. The CDR3 consists of 13 residues. The V end was cut by 3 bases, the J end by 2 bases, with 7 bases between. The CDR3 DNA is TGTGCCAGCAGTTTGGGTTTTAACACTGAAGCTTTCTTT. Protein product: CASSLGFNTEAFF.

The chain is built from TRBV29-1 and TRBJ1-3; unclear D gene. V lost 4 bases and J lost 8, with 9 bases in between. The CDR3 spans 11 residues. The germline CDR1 and CDR2 sequences are SQVTM and ANQGSEA. This chain's CDR3 is CSVVLLDTIYF. CDR3 coding DNA: TGCAGCGTTGTTCTTTTGGACACCATATATTTT. Combining the CDR3 with reference TRBV29-1 and TRBJ1-3 gives the whole variable domain SAVISQKPSRDICQRGTSLTIQCQVDSQVTMMFWYRQQPGQSLTLIATANQGSEATYESGFVIDKFPISRPNLTFSTLTVSNMSPEDSSIYLCSVVLLDTIYFGEGSWLTVV.

The chain links TRBV5-1 to TRBJ1-3; unclear D gene. V gave up 5 bases and J gave up 7 bases, with 1 base separating them. The CDR3 runs to 9 residues. The germline V gene encodes CDR1 SGHRS and CDR2 YFSETQ. CDR3 DNA: TGCGCCAGCAGGAACACCATATATTTT. Translated, it gives CASRNTIYF.

V and J are TRBV6-5 and TRBJ2-5, with 9 positions matching TRBD2. Trimming took 7 bases from V and 4 from J; bases not matched to a gene: 10. Germline-derived CDR1 and CDR2 are MNHEY and SVGAGI. The CDR3 has 15 amino acids. The CDR3 sequence: CASTAGRGGPETQYF. CDR3 nucleotide sequence: TGTGCCAGCACTGCGGGGCGGGGGGGGCCAGAGACCCAGTACTTC.

The genes are TRBV11-3 and TRBJ2-5; D remains ambiguous. V lost 4 bases and J 4 bases, leaving 10 bases between the germline ends. Per the germline V gene, CDR1 is SGHNT and CDR2 is YENEEA. The CDR3 runs 13 residues. The CDR3 sequence: CASSSAGLETQYF. The CDR3, as DNA: TGTGCCAGCAGCTCCGCAGGTTTAGAGACCCAGTACTTC.

V usage is TRBV6-5 and J usage is TRBJ1-4; D possibly corresponds to TRBD1 (5 bases). V was clipped by 5 bases and J by 2 bases, with 12 bases between them. This CDR3 spans 15 amino acids. From germline, CDR1 is MNHEY and CDR2 SVGAGI. Here the CDR3 DNA reads TGTGCCAGCAGTCGAGGGGCAGGGACTAATGAAAAACTGTTTTTT. Amino acid sequence: CASSRGAGTNEKLFF.

Concerning this clone: A junction boundary mismatches the germline segment, possibly from a read error. This chain joins TRBV12-3 or TRBV12-4 and TRBJ2-5, with D uncertain. CDR3 size: 12 residues. The CDR3 nucleotides read TGTGCCAGCGGTTTGGGCGACGAGACCCAGTACTTC. It translates to CASGLGDETQYF.

This CDR3 reads CASRVGGTNYGYTF. CDR3 nucleotide sequence: TGTGCCAGCCGCGTCGGGGGGACTAACTATGGCTACACCTTC. This sequence joins TRBV28 and TRBJ1-2; D might be TRBD1 (5 bases). Germline V gene data show CDR1 as MDHEN and CDR2 as SYDVKM. V was trimmed by 8 bases and J by 0 bases, leaving 13 bases between them. This CDR3 spans 14 amino acids.

The chain carries TRBV5-5 and TRBJ1-3; D call uncertain. V gave up 0 bases and J gave up 0 bases, with 13 bases separating them. The V gene's germline CDR1 is SGHKS and CDR2 YYEKEE (reference sequence). The CDR3 loop spans 17 amino acids. CDR3 sequence (DNA): TGTGCCAGCAGCTTGGCCTATACAGATTACTCTGGAAACACCATATATTTT. Protein: CASSLAYTDYSGNTIYF.

The V gene is TRBV19, the J gene TRBJ1-6, with D tentatively TRBD1 (6 bases). CDR1 is LNHDA, CDR2 SQIVND, per germline (reference sequence). This CDR3 contains 14 residues. With 5 bases removed from V and 7 bases from J, the gap between germline ends came to 12 bases. CDR3 loop: CASSPGQPNSPLHF. The DNA for the CDR3 is TGTGCCAGTAGTCCTGGACAGCCGAATTCACCCCTCCACTTT.

This clone was seen a single time. The V gene is TRBV6-2 or TRBV6-3, the J gene TRBJ2-5; TRBD1 might be the D (6 bases). The V gene's germline CDR1 is MNHEY and CDR2 SVGEGT. V was cut by 6 bases and J by 3 bases, with 17 bases left in between. This CDR3 region has 15 residues. The CDR3, as DNA: TGTGCCAGCAGCTATGGACAGATAAGCAAAGAGACCCAGTACTTC. Its translation is CASSYGQISKETQYF.